A single sample is the source of the 20 T cell receptor beta chains below, sequenced in a study of cytomegalovirus exposure and HLA in healthy donors. The PCR used 60 Vbeta and 13 Jbeta primers. Method: immunoSEQ multiplex PCR; TCRdb's copy keeps in-frame clones and lacks some. Here the sample spans roughly 100,000 clones, about 81% being singletons. Sequencing used PBMCs. Receptors were obtained from a male donor in good health and CMV-seropositive.

The chain uses TRBV18 and TRBJ1-2; D unclear. Germline CDR1 reads KGHSH; CDR2 reads LQKENI. V lost 6 bases, J lost 1 base, and 15 bases lay in between. CDR3 size: 15 residues. In DNA form, the CDR3 reads TGTGCCAGCTCCGGTGTACAGCTGTTTAACTATGGCTACACCTTC. This sequence encodes CASSGVQLFNYGYTF. Based on the CDR3 plus reference TRBV18 and TRBJ1-2, the full variable domain is NAGVMQNPRHLVRRRGQEARLRCSPMKGHSHVYWYRQLPEEGLKFMVYLQKENIIDESGMPKERFSAEFPKEGPSILRIQQVVRGDSAAYFCASSGVQLFNYGYTFGSGTRLTVV.

On this clone itself: Compared with germline, one end of the junction differs, possibly owing to a read error. The V call is TRBV7-9, the J call TRBJ1-6; tentative D call: TRBD1 (6 bases). CDR3 length: 15 amino acids. CDR1 and CDR2 from the germline V gene are SEHNR and FQNEAQ (reference sequence). The CDR3 region has the DNA TGTGCCAGCAGGCCAGAACAGGGCGCGGGTTCACCCCTCAACTTT. Amino acid sequence: CASRPEQGAGSPLNF.

The J gene is TRBJ1-5, the V gene TRBV19, with 7 bases lining up with TRBD1. CDR3 length: 12 amino acids. The germline V gene has CDR1 LNHDA and CDR2 SQIVND (reference sequence). V lost 7 bases and J lost 6; bases outside the gene matches: 3. The DNA of the CDR3 is TGTGCCAGTACTACAGGGGCTCAGCCCCAGCATTTT. Amino acid sequence: CASTTGAQPQHF.

The rearrangement joins TRBV13 to TRBJ2-7; 11 nucleotides align to TRBD2. V trimming: 5 bases; J trimming: 2 bases; junction bases outside the gene matches: 17. This CDR3 has 19 amino acids. From germline, CDR1 is PRHDT and CDR2 FYEKMQ (reference sequence). In nucleotides, the CDR3 is TGTGCCAGCAGCCCCCTACTAACCGGGACTAGCGGAAGTCCCTACGAGCAGTACTTC. Protein product: CASSPLLTGTSGSPYEQYF.

This sequence joins TRBV28 and TRBJ1-4, with D perhaps matching TRBD1 (5 bases). The CDR3 loop spans 15 amino acids. V lost 5 bases, J lost 7 bases, and 17 bases lay in between. Per germline, CDR1 MDHEN and CDR2 SYDVKM. As DNA, the CDR3 is TGTGCCAGCAGTCAGCGGGTGGGGCTTGGTGAAAAACTGTTTTTT. It is translated as CASSQRVGLGEKLFF.

This clone was seen once. The chain links TRBV15 to TRBJ2-5; D remains ambiguous. The ends were cut back, 0 bases at V and 3 bases at J, with 11 bases in the middle. From germline, CDR1 is LNHNV and CDR2 YYDKDF (reference sequence). The CDR3 is 15 amino acids. The CDR3 DNA reads TGTGCCACCAGCAGAGATTCGACTTTAAAAGAGACCCAGTACTTC. This gives the protein CATSRDSTLKETQYF.

The chain couples TRBV11-2 to TRBJ2-7, with a tentative D call TRBD1 (5 bases). The CDR3 has 16 amino acids. V lost 0 bases to trimming and J lost 1 base, with 13 bases between them. CDR1 SGHAT and CDR2 FQNNGV come from the germline V gene. This CDR3 reads CASSLEGAFESYEQYF. The CDR3, as DNA: TGTGCCAGCAGCTTAGAAGGGGCTTTCGAGTCCTACGAGCAGTACTTC.

The chain links TRBV2 to TRBJ2-7; 10 positions match TRBD1. V dropped 6 bases and J dropped 1; count of bases not matched to a gene: 3. The CDR3 totals 14 residues. Germline CDR1 and CDR2: SNHLY and FYNNEI. In DNA form, the CDR3 reads TGTGCCAGCAGGGACAGGGGGTCATCCTACGAGCAGTACTTC. Translated: CASRDRGSSYEQYF.

The rearrangement joins TRBV4-3 to TRBJ2-1, with 7 bases fitting TRBD2. Trimming cost V 5 bases and J 7 bases; bases outside gene matches: 17. This CDR3 has 17 residues. Germline CDR1 is LGHNA and CDR2 is YSLEER. CDR3 loop: CASSETRSSSGLNEQFF. Written as DNA, the CDR3 is TGCGCCAGCAGCGAAACAAGGTCTAGTAGCGGGTTGAATGAGCAGTTCTTC.

The genes are TRBV6-5 and TRBJ2-1, with TRBD2 identical over 8 bases. Germline lookup yields CDR1 MNHEY and CDR2 SVGAGI. The trim removed 6 bases at V and 0 bases at J, leaving 1 base unmatched. The CDR3 consists of 14 residues. The CDR3 sequence is CASRAGGSYNEQFF. The CDR3 DNA is TGTGCCAGCAGGGCGGGGGGCTCCTACAATGAGCAGTTCTTC.

This clone was picked up a small number of times. The rearrangement joins TRBV6-5 to TRBJ1-5; D gene unclear. CDR1 is MNHEY and CDR2 is SVGAGI in the germline V gene. V was trimmed by 4 bases and J by 7 bases, leaving 8 bases between them. The CDR3 is made up of 12 amino acids. The CDR3 sequence is CASSSPTQPQHF. Written as DNA, the CDR3 is TGTGCCAGCAGTTCCCCTACCCAGCCCCAGCATTTT.

This clone was picked up a small number of times. V is TRBV19 and J is TRBJ2-2; TRBD1 aligns across 8 bases. Germline V gene sequence: CDR1 LNHDA, CDR2 SQIVND (reference sequence). The CDR3 runs to 13 residues. V dropped 3 bases and J dropped 7; count of bases not matched to a gene: 1. The CDR3 loop is CASSITGGGELFF. The CDR3 DNA reads as TGTGCCAGTAGTATTACAGGGGGCGGGGAGCTGTTTTTT.

As to this clone: Germline and junction disagree at one end, which may indicate a read error. V and J are TRBV6-5 and TRBJ1-5, with D perhaps TRBD1 (6 bases). The CDR3 contains 15 residues. Germline loops: CDR1 MNHEY, CDR2 SVGAGI. The CDR3 region is CASSTGSLSNQPQNF. CDR3 sequence (DNA): TGTGCCAGCAGCACAGGGAGTTTAAGCAATCAGCCCCAGAATTTT.

The table lists this clone with a few counts. One end of the junction fails to match germline, which may point to a read error. The V and J genes are TRBV9 and TRBJ1-5; D might be TRBD1 (5 bases). The CDR3 contains 15 residues. CDR1 is SGDLS and CDR2 is YYNGEE in the germline V gene. The CDR3 here is CASSPQQGGNQPQNF. The CDR3 DNA follows: TGTGCCAGCAGCCCTCAGCAGGGAGGCAATCAGCCCCAGAATTTT. The whole variable domain, remainder taken from reference TRBV9 and TRBJ1-5, is DSGVTQTPKHLITATGQRVTLRCSPRSGDLSVYWYQQSLDQGLQFLIQYYNGEERAKGNILERFSAQQFPDLHSELNLSSLELGDSALYFCASSPQQGGNQPQNFGDGTRLSIL.

The chain is built from TRBV5-1 and TRBJ2-2, with TRBD1 identical over 9 bases. The CDR3 totals 17 residues. Germline V gene sequence: CDR1 SGHRS, CDR2 YFSETQ. V shed 5 bases, J shed 5 bases, and the junction held 13 bases outside the gene matches. The CDR3 region is CASSQFLGQGGTGELFF. CDR3 bases: TGCGCCAGCAGTCAGTTCTTGGGACAGGGAGGTACCGGGGAGCTGTTTTTT.

V and J are TRBV6-1 and TRBJ2-2; 11 bases agree with TRBD1. V lost 6 bases, J lost 2 bases, and 2 bases stayed unmatched. The CDR3 has 15 residues. CDR1 is MNHNS and CDR2 is SASEGT in the germline V gene. CDR3 protein: CASRDRGPNTGELFF. The CDR3 DNA is TGTGCCAGCAGGGACAGGGGGCCCAACACCGGGGAGCTGTTTTTT.

The chain combines TRBV7-2 with TRBJ2-7; 10 nucleotides match TRBD2. This CDR3 is 15 amino acids long. The germline CDR1 and CDR2 sequences are SGHTA and FQGNSA. V was pared by 2 bases and J by 7 bases, with 8 bases of the junction left unmatched. Written as DNA, the CDR3 is TGTGCCAGCAGCTTATACAGCGGGGGGGCTAGTGAGCAGTACTTC. This translates into CASSLYSGGASEQYF. Filled out from reference TRBV7-2 and TRBJ2-7, the complete variable domain reads GAGVSQSPSNKVTEKGKDVELRCDPISGHTALYWYRQSLGQGLEFLIYFQGNSAPDKSGLPSDRFSAERTGGSVSTLTIQRTQQEDSAVYLCASSLYSGGASEQYFGPGTRLTVT.

This clone is medium-sized in the sample. This chain joins TRBV2 and TRBJ1-1; D not resolved. The V gene's germline CDR1 is SNHLY and CDR2 FYNNEI. V was trimmed by 3 bases and J by 4 bases, leaving 9 bases between them. The CDR3 has 13 amino acids. CDR3: CASSEGRGTEAFF. CDR3 bases: TGTGCCAGCAGTGAGGGGAGAGGCACTGAAGCTTTCTTT. The full variable domain, rest sourced from reference TRBV2 and TRBJ1-1, is EPEVTQTPSHQVTQMGQEVILRCVPISNHLYFYWYRQILGQKVEFLVSFYNNEISEKSEIFDDQFSVERPDGSNFTLKIRSTKLEDSAMYFCASSEGRGTEAFFGQGTRLTVV.

There are a few counts of this clone. The V and J genes are TRBV4-3 and TRBJ2-2; D is unresolved. The CDR3 consists of 12 residues. Germline CDR1 is LGHNA and CDR2 is YSLEER. Deletions cut 3 bases from V and 6 bases from J, with 5 bases between. The CDR3 DNA reads as TGCGCCAGCAGCCAGGAGTCCGGGGAGCTGTTTTTT. Translating it yields CASSQESGELFF.

The V and J genes are TRBV5-1 and TRBJ2-2; D may be TRBD1 (5 bases). Deletions cut 4 bases from V and 2 bases from J, with 15 bases between. CDR1 and CDR2 from the germline V gene are SGHRS and YFSETQ. The CDR3 is made up of 16 amino acids. CDR3 bases: TGCGCCAGCAGCGCCGCAGACAGTCAAAACACCGGGGAGCTGTTTTTT. Its translation is CASSAADSQNTGELFF.